Following are 29 T cell receptor beta chains from one sample sequenced in a study of blood T cell repertoires in COVID-19. Data came from immunoSEQ multiplex PCR; TCRdb stores just in-frame clones and leaves some out. Of 84,000 or so clones listed, approximately 80% were seen once; the top ten hold 15%. Specimen: peripheral blood. Source of these receptors: a woman older than 75 with acute or convalescent COVID-19.

The V and J genes are TRBV3-1 (or the pseudogene TRBV3-2) and TRBJ2-3; TRBD2 is a possible D gene (6 bases). From germline, CDR1 is LGHDT and CDR2 YNNKEL (reference sequence). The V end was cut by 2 bases, the J end by 1 base, with 25 bases between. CDR3 length: 20 amino acids. The CDR3 is CASSQTPRGPSVWGTDTQYF. The CDR3 nucleotides read TGTGCCAGCAGCCAAACCCCCCGAGGGCCTAGCGTCTGGGGCACAGATACGCAGTATTTT.

This CDR3 reads CSASREATQYF. The CDR3 DNA is TGCAGTGCTAGCAGGGAGGCGACCCAGTACTTC. The chain employs TRBV20-1 and TRBJ2-5; D may be TRBD2 (6 bases). The CDR3 totals 11 residues. V was clipped by 3 bases and J by 7 bases, with 9 bases between them. CDR1 and CDR2 from the germline V gene are DFQATT and SNEGSKA (reference sequence).

The rearrangement uses TRBV6-6 and TRBJ1-2, with D possibly matching TRBD1 (6 bases). Germline CDR1 reads MNHNY; CDR2 reads SVGAGI (reference sequence). This CDR3 has 13 amino acids. With 8 bases removed from V and 4 bases from J, the gap between germline ends came to 14 bases. The CDR3 sequence is CASLGQTFYGYTF. CDR3 DNA: TGTGCCAGCCTCGGACAGACTTTCTATGGCTACACCTTC.

This clone was seen a few times. The chain carries TRBV5-1 and TRBJ1-5; the D gene is possibly TRBD1 (6 bases). The length of the CDR3 is 13 residues. The V and J ends lost 4 bases and 7 bases respectively, with 12 bases between them. Germline loops: CDR1 SGHRS, CDR2 YFSETQ. The DNA for the CDR3 is TGCGCCAGCAGCCCCTACAGGGTCCAGCCCCAGCATTTT. Translated, it gives CASSPYRVQPQHF.

This clone appeared a few times. This sequence joins TRBV28 and TRBJ1-6; TRBD1 is a possible D gene (5 bases). V was clipped by 5 bases and J by 7 bases, with 15 bases between them. CDR3 length equals 15 residues. Germline V gene sequence: CDR1 MDHEN, CDR2 SYDVKM. CDR3 in amino acids: CASSPLLGVNSPLHF. Written as DNA, the CDR3 is TGTGCCAGCAGTCCCCTTTTAGGGGTCAATTCACCCCTCCACTTT.

This chain joins TRBV10-3 and TRBJ2-7; no clear D. CDR3 length: 14 residues. Per germline, CDR1 ENHRY and CDR2 SYGVKD. Trimming took off 6 bases at V and 0 bases at J, with 12 bases between the two ends. CDR3 sequence reads: CAISETQVSYEQYF. The DNA for the CDR3 is TGTGCCATCAGCGAGACTCAAGTCTCCTACGAGCAGTACTTC.

The CDR3, as DNA: TGTGCCAGCAGTGCGGACAGGGGAACTGAAGCTTTCTTT. Translated, it gives CASSADRGTEAFF. V usage is TRBV2 and J usage is TRBJ1-1, with 9 nucleotides matching TRBD1. V dropped 4 bases and J dropped 5; count of bases not matched to a gene: 2. The CDR3 covers 13 residues. Germline CDR1 and CDR2: SNHLY and FYNNEI. The full variable domain, rest sourced from reference TRBV2 and TRBJ1-1, is EPEVTQTPSHQVTQMGQEVILRCVPISNHLYFYWYRQILGQKVEFLVSFYNNEISEKSEIFDDQFSVERPDGSNFTLKIRSTKLEDSAMYFCASSADRGTEAFFGQGTRLTVV.

The V call is TRBV5-4, the J call TRBJ1-5; 7 bases match TRBD1. Germline V gives CDR1 SGHNT, CDR2 YYREEE (reference sequence). The CDR3 loop spans 13 amino acids. With V trimmed by 3 bases and J by 6 bases, 3 bases remained unmatched. CDR3 in amino acids: CASSWDSVQPQHF. DNA for the CDR3: TGTGCCAGCAGCTGGGACAGTGTTCAGCCCCAGCATTTT. Using reference TRBV5-4 and TRBJ1-5 for the parts outside the CDR3, the full variable domain is ETGVTQSPTHLIKTRGQQVTLRCSSQSGHNTVSWYQQALGQGPQFIFQYYREEENGRGNFPPRFSGLQFPNYSSELNVNALELDDSALYLCASSWDSVQPQHFGDGTRLSIL.

This clone was found a few times. The chain couples TRBV3-1 (or the pseudogene TRBV3-2) to TRBJ2-1; TRBD2 agrees at 10 bases. The length of the CDR3 is 15 residues. Germline loops: CDR1 LGHDT, CDR2 YNNKEL (reference sequence). V was clipped by 1 base and J by 6 bases; unmatched bases: 3. This CDR3 is CASSQASGGANEQFF. The CDR3 nucleotides are TGTGCCAGCAGCCAAGCCAGCGGGGGGGCCAATGAGCAGTTCTTC.

The count of this clone is one. This sequence joins TRBV14 and TRBJ2-3; 8 bases line up with TRBD2. The CDR3 sequence is 15 residues long. CDR1 is SGHDN and CDR2 is FVKESK in the germline V gene. J lost 3 bases, V lost 5 bases, and 7 bases had no gene match. CDR3: CASSSSGGITDTQYF. CDR3 coding DNA: TGTGCCAGCAGCTCGAGCGGGGGCATAACAGATACGCAGTATTTT.

This clone was counted only a few times. V usage is TRBV27 and J usage is TRBJ2-3, with 7 bases lining up with TRBD1. The CDR3 has 15 amino acids. The V and J ends lost 2 bases and 2 bases, in that order; junction bases with no gene match: 4. Per the germline V gene, CDR1 is MNHEY and CDR2 is SMNVEV (reference sequence). CDR3 residues: CASSLRTGVTDTQYF. The DNA of the CDR3 is TGTGCCAGCAGTTTAAGAACAGGGGTCACAGATACGCAGTATTTT.

The rearrangement joins TRBV19 to TRBJ1-1; D remains unclear. The V and J ends lost 7 bases and 6 bases respectively, with 21 bases between them. Germline V gives CDR1 LNHDA, CDR2 SQIVND (reference sequence). The CDR3 spans 15 residues. This chain's CDR3 is CASTNLRGGKAEAFF. The CDR3 DNA sequence: TGTGCCAGTACCAATCTGCGGGGAGGGAAGGCTGAAGCTTTCTTT.

This chain joins TRBV7-2 and TRBJ1-2; 7 bases match TRBD1. CDR1 is SGHTA, CDR2 FQGNSA, per germline. V trimming: 1 base; J trimming: 7 bases; junction bases outside the gene matches: 6. The CDR3 covers 14 residues. Written as DNA, the CDR3 is TGTGCCAGCAGCTTAGAGCGGGCAGGGGGTGGCTACACCTTC. The encoded protein is CASSLERAGGGYTF.

This chain connects TRBV5-1 to TRBJ1-4; possibly TRBD1 for D (5 bases). The CDR3 extends over 14 amino acids. With 2 bases removed from V and 7 bases from J, the gap between germline ends came to 12 bases. Germline values: CDR1 SGHRS, CDR2 YFSETQ. As DNA, the CDR3 is TGCGCCAGCAGCTTACAGGATCAGGGTGAAAAACTGTTTTTT. This encodes CASSLQDQGEKLFF. Drawing the rest from reference TRBV5-1 and TRBJ1-4, the complete variable domain is KAGVTQTPRYLIKTRGQQVTLSCSPISGHRSVSWYQQTPGQGLQFLFEYFSETQRNKGNFPGRFSGRQFSNSRSEMNVSTLELGDSALYLCASSLQDQGEKLFFGSGTQLSVL.

This chain links TRBV6-6 with TRBJ1-1; D is uncertain. The CDR3 covers 11 residues. In germline, CDR1 is MNHNY, CDR2 SVGAGI (reference sequence). V lost 3 bases, J lost 7 bases, and 6 bases lay in between. The DNA of the CDR3 is TGTGCCAGCAGTTATAGTCGTGAAGCTTTCTTT. It yields the protein CASSYSREAFF.

The chain uses TRBV5-4 and TRBJ1-1; TRBD1 matches at 9 bases. Per the germline V gene, CDR1 is SGHNT and CDR2 is YYREEE (reference sequence). Losses at the gene ends were 0 bases for V and 1 base for J; bases not matched to a gene: 7. The CDR3 consists of 17 residues. The CDR3 loop is CASSLGGTGSGNTEAFF. The CDR3 nucleotides read TGTGCCAGCAGCTTGGGGGGGACAGGGTCGGGGAACACTGAAGCTTTCTTT.

The CDR3 reads CASSGAGTGGWDTEAFF. The CDR3 DNA follows: TGTGCCAGCAGCGGCGCCGGGACAGGGGGCTGGGACACTGAAGCTTTCTTT. The chain joins TRBV7-2 to TRBJ1-1; 12 nucleotides align to TRBD1. Germline V gives CDR1 SGHTA, CDR2 FQGNSA. The V gene end was trimmed by 5 bases and the J gene end by 3 bases; junction bases not matched to a gene: 10. The CDR3 is made up of 17 amino acids.

The chain has TRBV9 and TRBJ1-3; D is unclear. This CDR3 contains 12 residues. The V end was cut by 0 bases, the J end by 7 bases, with 5 bases between. Germline CDR1 and CDR2: SGDLS and YYNGEE. The CDR3 here is CASSVDRNTIYF. The CDR3 nucleotides read TGTGCCAGCAGCGTAGACCGGAACACCATATATTTT.

This clone has just a few counts. V is TRBV6-5 and J is TRBJ1-6; D remains unclear. Trimming shortened V by 6 bases and J by 0 bases, and 9 bases separated the two germline ends. The CDR3 runs 15 residues. The V gene's germline CDR1 is MNHEY and CDR2 SVGAGI. Written as DNA, the CDR3 is TGTGCCAGCAGCCCGTGGAGCTCCTATAATTCACCCCTCCACTTT. It codes for CASSPWSSYNSPLHF.

V is TRBV27 and J is TRBJ2-5; 7 bases are a match to TRBD1. The length of the CDR3 is 14 residues. V gave up 4 bases and J gave up 4 bases; unmatched junction bases: 6. Germline V CDR1 and CDR2: MNHEY, SMNVEV (reference sequence). The CDR3 DNA sequence: TGTGCCAGCAGTTCCAGGGGGTATGGAGAGACCCAGTACTTC. Translating gives CASSSRGYGETQYF.

V is TRBV27 and J is TRBJ2-1; no reliable D call. The CDR3 is made up of 15 amino acids. Trimming pared 6 bases from V and 5 bases from J, leaving 17 bases between. Germline V gives CDR1 MNHEY, CDR2 SMNVEV (reference sequence). CDR3 DNA: TGTGCCAGCAGCCGACTGGAAGGCTACGACAATGAGCAGTTCTTC. Residues: CASSRLEGYDNEQFF.

This clone was observed a handful of times. The CDR3 DNA reads as TGTGCCAGCAGCCCAGGACTAGAGGGGACTGAAGCTTTCTTT. Translation: CASSPGLEGTEAFF. The rearrangement joins TRBV7-2 to TRBJ1-1, with a weak D call TRBD1 (5 bases). Looked up from germline, CDR1 is SGHTA and CDR2 is FQGNSA. This CDR3 is built from 14 residues. With 5 bases removed from V and 5 bases from J, the gap between germline ends came to 15 bases.

V gene TRBV10-3 combines with J gene TRBJ2-3; 12 bases match TRBD2. Germline assignment: CDR1 ENHRY and CDR2 SYGVKD. The CDR3 is made up of 16 amino acids. J was trimmed by 3 bases and V by 10 bases; bases with no gene match: 11. Here the CDR3 DNA reads TGTGCCACACACCGGTCTAGCGGGGGGGCGACAGATACGCAGTATTTT. Its protein product is CATHRSSGGATDTQYF.

The CDR3 nucleotides read TGTGCCAGCAGCTTTTTTCGGGACCAAGAGACCCAGTACTTC. This codes for CASSFFRDQETQYF. The rearrangement links TRBV7-9 to TRBJ2-5, with D hard to call. Trimming cost V 3 bases and J 0 bases, with 8 bases left between them. CDR3 length equals 14 residues. CDR1 SEHNR and CDR2 FQNEAQ come from the germline V gene (reference sequence).

The chain has TRBV19 and TRBJ2-7; 7 nucleotides agree with TRBD2. Losses at the gene ends were 3 bases for V and 4 bases for J; bases not matched to a gene: 9. The CDR3 extends over 15 amino acids. CDR1 and CDR2 (germline): LNHDA, SQIVND (reference sequence). In DNA form, the CDR3 reads TGTGCCAGTAGTATCGGGGACTACGGGCGGTACGAGCAGTACTTC. It translates to CASSIGDYGRYEQYF.

This chain uses TRBV19 with TRBJ1-2; D may be TRBD1 (6 bases). The CDR3 contains 14 residues. Germline V gene sequence: CDR1 LNHDA, CDR2 SQIVND (reference sequence). V was clipped by 3 bases and J by 3 bases, with 11 bases between them. This CDR3 is CASSIWGRDYGYTF. The CDR3 DNA reads as TGTGCCAGTAGTATTTGGGGGCGCGACTATGGCTACACCTTC.

The rearrangement links TRBV2 to TRBJ2-5, with 14 positions matching TRBD2. This CDR3 is built from 18 residues. V lost 4 bases and J lost 0; bases outside the gene matches: 7. Per germline, CDR1 SNHLY and CDR2 FYNNEI. The CDR3 region is CASSATRTSGGYQETQYF. DNA for the CDR3: TGTGCCAGCAGTGCCACGCGGACTAGCGGGGGGTACCAAGAGACCCAGTACTTC.

The sample holds one count of this clone. V is TRBV19 and J is TRBJ1-1, with 7 bases lining up with TRBD1. The CDR3 is made up of 13 amino acids. V lost 5 bases to trimming and J lost 11 bases; unmatched junction nucleotides: 11. The germline CDR1 and CDR2 sequences are LNHDA and SQIVND (reference sequence). As DNA, the CDR3 is TGTGCCAGTAGTCCAACAGGGGAGATGGCTGCTTTCTTT. Residues: CASSPTGEMAAFF.

The rearrangement joins TRBV19 to TRBJ1-5; D possibly corresponds to TRBD1 (6 bases). V shed 6 bases and J shed 1 base, with 10 bases lying between them. The CDR3 runs to 14 residues. Germline values: CDR1 LNHDA, CDR2 SQIVND (reference sequence). The DNA for the CDR3 is TGTGCCAGTAGCTACAGGGAAAGCAATCAGCCCCAGCATTTT. As protein: CASSYRESNQPQHF.